A single sample gave rise to the 16 T cell receptor beta chains below, sequenced in a study of beta chain features in type 1 diabetes. What was sequenced were expressed TCRB transcripts, since all of the isolated RNA had been reverse transcribed. Here immunoSEQ multiplex PCR was the method, and the copy in TCRdb shows in-frame clones only, minus some. The data hold about 240,000 clones, with about 14% observed a single time. Their specific antigens are unknown. Findings and limits, study-wide: The study found moderately but significantly shorter TCRB CDR3s in all four CD4+ subsets of Type 1 diabetes patients.

The specimen was naive CD4+ T cells from blood. Every receptor here comes from a man aged 25-45 years with type 1 diabetes.

The chain links TRBV25-1 to TRBJ2-7; maybe TRBD1 (6 bases). V was shortened by 0 bases and J by 7 bases, with 19 bases between the two germline ends. CDR3 size: 16 residues. Germline CDR1 and CDR2: MGHDK and SYGVNS. CDR3 sequence: CASSEYPTGSPREQYF. The CDR3 bases are TGTGCCAGCAGTGAATATCCCACAGGGTCTCCGAGGGAGCAGTACTTC.

This clone appeared a few times. The CDR3 DNA follows: TGTGCCATCAGTGAGCTAGCGGGAGAGGAAGAGACCCAGTACTTC. It translates to CAISELAGEEETQYF. V is TRBV10-3 and J is TRBJ2-5, with 10 bases that match TRBD2. The CDR3 sequence is 15 residues long. V lost 2 bases and J lost 3; bases outside the gene matches: 3. Germline-derived CDR1 and CDR2 are ENHRY and SYGVKD.

V usage is TRBV30 and J usage is TRBJ2-2, with D maybe TRBD1 (6 bases). The CDR3 runs 15 residues. Trimming cost V 2 bases and J 7 bases, with 17 bases left between them. In germline, CDR1 is GTSNPN, CDR2 SVGIG (reference sequence). The DNA of the CDR3 is TGTGCCTGGAGTCTGAGTCAGGGGTCAGGCGGGGAGCTGTTTTTT. This translates into CAWSLSQGSGGELFF.

There are a few counts of this clone. The J gene is TRBJ2-5, the V gene TRBV15, with 13 bases matching TRBD2. Germline V gives CDR1 LNHNV, CDR2 YYDKDF (reference sequence). The CDR3 extends over 17 amino acids. V dropped 3 bases and J dropped 4; count of bases not matched to a gene: 8. CDR3 in DNA: TGTGCCACCAGCAGGGAAACTAGCGGGGGGGCCCGAGAGACCCAGTACTTC. Residues: CATSRETSGGARETQYF.

The V call is TRBV9, the J call TRBJ1-4, with 7 positions matching TRBD1. With V trimmed by 0 bases and J by 7 bases, 6 bases remained unmatched. The CDR3 has 15 residues. Germline CDR1 reads SGDLS; CDR2 reads YYNGEE. CDR3 sequence reads: CASSVGGGAGEKLFF. In DNA form, the CDR3 reads TGTGCCAGCAGCGTAGGAGGGGGCGCCGGTGAAAAACTGTTTTTT.

This chain connects TRBV6-1 to TRBJ1-2; D remains unclear. The germline V gene encodes CDR1 MNHNS and CDR2 SASEGT. The CDR3 has 17 residues. Trimming stripped 10 bases from V and 0 bases from J, with 24 bases between. CDR3 nucleotides: TGTGCCACCATTGAGAGGGTTTACCTTTCTGCTAACTATGGCTACACCTTC. Encoded protein: CATIERVYLSANYGYTF.

There are a few counts of this clone. V gene TRBV10-3 combines with J gene TRBJ2-1; a possible D gene is TRBD2 (6 bases). This CDR3 comprises 14 residues. Trimming shortened V by 4 bases and J by 5 bases, and 12 bases separated the two germline ends. Germline V gene data show CDR1 as ENHRY and CDR2 as SYGVKD. The CDR3 DNA sequence: TGTGCCATCAGTGGTACTAGCTTAGACAATGAGCAGTTCTTC. This codes for CAISGTSLDNEQFF.

The chain carries TRBV30 and TRBJ2-5, with TRBD2 matching over 7 bases. Germline trimming cut 3 bases from V and 5 bases from J; bases unmatched to any gene: 3. CDR1 is GTSNPN and CDR2 is SVGIG in the germline V gene (reference sequence). The CDR3 covers 12 residues. The chain's CDR3 is CAWSSSGETQYF. The CDR3 DNA sequence: TGTGCCTGGAGCTCTAGCGGCGAGACCCAGTACTTC.

In its sample, this clone was seen a few times. V usage is TRBV30 and J usage is TRBJ1-2; 7 nucleotides align to TRBD1. Looked up from germline, CDR1 is GTSNPN and CDR2 is SVGIG (reference sequence). After removal of 2 bases from V and 12 bases from J, the junction contained 12 bases not matched to a gene. CDR3 length equals 13 residues. The CDR3 spells CAWSYATGLADTF. CDR3 DNA sequence: TGTGCCTGGAGTTACGCGACAGGGTTAGCGGACACCTTC.

Only a few counts were recorded for this clone. The rearrangement links TRBV11-2 to TRBJ2-1; TRBD1 aligns across 12 bases. V dropped 5 bases and J dropped 4; count of bases not matched to a gene: 9. This CDR3 is 17 amino acids long. From germline, CDR1 is SGHAT and CDR2 FQNNGV. CDR3 DNA sequence: TGTGCCAGCAGCCGCCAGGGACAGGGGGCGGAATACAATGAGCAGTTCTTC. It yields the protein CASSRQGQGAEYNEQFF.

This clone was observed a handful of times. The rearrangement joins TRBV6-5 to TRBJ2-7; D might be TRBD2 (6 bases). This CDR3 region has 15 residues. CDR1 is MNHEY, CDR2 SVGAGI, per germline. V lost 6 bases and J 1 base, leaving 16 bases between the germline ends. The CDR3 sequence: CASSRGVGGSYEQYF. CDR3 in DNA: TGTGCCAGCAGCCGTGGGGTGGGGGGATCCTACGAGCAGTACTTC.

The chain employs TRBV4-1 and TRBJ2-3; D not resolved. V lost 1 base and J 2 bases, leaving 10 bases between the germline ends. Germline CDR1 MGHRA, CDR2 YSYEKL. The CDR3 extends over 15 amino acids. Written as DNA, the CDR3 is TGCGCCAGCAGCCAAGTAGGCACAGACACAGATACGCAGTATTTT. Amino acids: CASSQVGTDTDTQYF.

This clone has a handful of counts. The J gene is TRBJ2-5, the V gene TRBV11-2; no clear D gene. The last part of the DNA fits TRBJ2-7 better; the J call may be wrong. Germline V gene data show CDR1 as SGHAT and CDR2 as FQNNGV. This CDR3 has 11 residues. The CDR3: CASSSQYEQYF. As DNA, the CDR3 is TGTGCCAGCAGCAGCCAATACGAGCAGTACTTC.

Only a few counts were recorded for this clone. V is TRBV30 and J is TRBJ2-5; 10 bases agree with TRBD2. The CDR3 has 15 residues. Germline V gives CDR1 GTSNPN, CDR2 SVGIG (reference sequence). Unmatched junction bases numbered 8, after V lost 2 bases and J lost 5 bases. This CDR3 reads CAWSHLAGAGETQYF. CDR3 in DNA: TGTGCCTGGAGTCACCTAGCGGGAGCGGGGGAGACCCAGTACTTC. Drawing the rest from reference TRBV30 and TRBJ2-5, the complete variable domain is SQTIHQWPATLVQPVGSPLSLECTVEGTSNPNLYWYRQAAGRGLQLLFYSVGIGQISSEVPQNLSASRPQDRQFILSSKKLLLSDSGFYLCAWSHLAGAGETQYFGPGTRLLVL.

Only a few counts were recorded for this clone. This chain links TRBV2 with TRBJ2-1; 9 bases match TRBD2. V gave up 6 bases and J gave up 13 bases; unmatched junction bases: 7. Germline V gene lookup returns CDR1 SNHLY and CDR2 FYNNEI. The CDR3 sequence is 12 residues long. The CDR3 region is CASRVSGSRQFF. CDR3 bases: TGTGCCAGCAGGGTTAGCGGGAGTCGACAGTTCTTC.

In this sample, this clone turned up a few times. The chain combines TRBV9 with TRBJ2-1; a possible D gene is TRBD2 (5 bases). V was pared by 4 bases and J by 0 bases, with 11 bases between. The CDR3 runs to 15 residues. The germline V gene encodes CDR1 SGDLS and CDR2 YYNGEE. For the CDR3, the DNA is TGTGCCAGCAGCCCGACTACCCGCTCCTACAATGAGCAGTTCTTC. Amino acid sequence: CASSPTTRSYNEQFF.